The clone carrying this T cell receptor (beta chain) turned up a few times. Its matching antigen is unknown. Germline V gene data show CDR1 as MGHRA and CDR2 as YSYEKL. Trimming removed 0 bases from V and 9 bases from J, with 12 bases in between. This CDR3 comprises 14 residues. These data belong to a study of blood T cells in healthy people across ages. Through a sample-barcoded 5' primer and a J-beta primer mix, a second PCR was run for roughly 7 to 11 cycles. Every cDNA molecule bore a tag from a template-switch adaptor containing 12 random nucleotides. At least 3 million CDR3-containing paired-end reads were obtained per sample. TCRdb reanalysed the 5' RACE reads using MiXCR and keeps one entry per CDR3 protein. The data show about 840,000 distinct CDR3 sequences, with 25% to 30% seen just once and roughly a tenth held by the top ten. Study-level results: Relative to aged donors, long-lived donors carried more naive CD4+ cells and displayed higher diversity.

Another study also made use of these data, one on T cells of mothers and their children.

The clonotype was recovered from a woman aged 40 to 50 in good health. The sample comprised blood. The chain is built from TRBV4-1 and TRBJ2-1; the D gene is possibly TRBD1 (6 bases). CDR3 coding DNA: TGCGCCAGCAGCCAAGATTCAGGGGCGAGTGAGCAGTTCTTC. Its translation: CASSQDSGASEQFF.